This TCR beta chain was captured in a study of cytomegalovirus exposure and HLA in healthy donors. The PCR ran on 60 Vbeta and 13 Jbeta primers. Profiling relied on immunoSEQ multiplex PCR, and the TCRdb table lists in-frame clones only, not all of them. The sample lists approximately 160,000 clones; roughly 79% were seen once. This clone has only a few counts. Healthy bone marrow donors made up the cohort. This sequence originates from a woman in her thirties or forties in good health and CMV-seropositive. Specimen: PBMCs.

CDR3 sequence (DNA): TGTGCCAGCTCACCACTCCCGTCTAGCGGGGGGGCAATGGCCTACGAGCAGTACTTC. This sequence encodes CASSPLPSSGGAMAYEQYF. This chain links TRBV18 with TRBJ2-7; 12 bases map to TRBD2. The ends lost 1 base at V and 2 bases at J; junction bases unmatched: 12. CDR1 and CDR2 (germline): KGHSH, LQKENI. The CDR3 spans 19 residues.